The 12 T cell receptor beta chains presented below share a single source sample, sequenced in a study of blood T cells in healthy people across ages. Sample-barcoded 5' priming and a J-beta primer mix drove a second PCR of roughly 7 to 11 cycles. Each CDR3 protein is one row after TCRdb ran MiXCR on the 5' RACE reads. The table has roughly 1,000,000 distinct CDR3 sequences, less than 25% seen once. The same data also went into a second study, on T cells of mothers and their children.

Source material: blood. Receptors were obtained from a girl aged 2-9 years in good health.

V usage is TRBV7-9 and J usage is TRBJ1-2, with 11 bases matching TRBD1. The germline gives CDR1 SEHNR, CDR2 FQNEAQ (reference sequence). Trimming cost V 6 bases and J 6 bases; bases outside gene matches: 9. The CDR3 sequence is 15 residues long. This CDR3 reads CASREPGQGADGYTF. CDR3 DNA sequence: TGTGCCAGCAGAGAACCCGGACAGGGGGCGGATGGCTACACCTTC. The full variable domain, completed using reference TRBV7-9 and TRBJ1-2, is DTGVSQNPRHKITKRGQNVTFRCDPISEHNRLYWYRQTLGQGPEFLTYFQNEAQLEKSRLLSDRFSAERPKGSFSTLEIQRTEQGDSAMYLCASREPGQGADGYTFGSGTRLTVV.

V and J are TRBV7-9 and TRBJ2-5, with D maybe TRBD1 (6 bases). CDR3 length: 14 residues. CDR1 is SEHNR, CDR2 FQNEAQ, per germline (reference sequence). The germline V and J ends were trimmed by 1 base and 10 bases, with 16 bases remaining between them. CDR3 sequence: CASSLVQGVEDQYF. CDR3 DNA: TGTGCCAGCAGCTTAGTACAGGGTGTAGAAGACCAGTACTTC. Using reference TRBV7-9 and TRBJ2-5 for the parts outside the CDR3, the full variable domain is DTGVSQNPRHKITKRGQNVTFRCDPISEHNRLYWYRQTLGQGPEFLTYFQNEAQLEKSRLLSDRFSAERPKGSFSTLEIQRTEQGDSAMYLCASSLVQGVEDQYFGPGTRLLVL.

V gene TRBV7-2 combines with J gene TRBJ2-7, with 9 bases fitting TRBD2. CDR1 and CDR2 from the germline V gene are SGHTA and FQGNSA. The CDR3 is 15 residues long. J was trimmed by 5 bases and V by 1 base; bases with no gene match: 6. The CDR3 nucleotides are TGTGCCAGCAGCTTAGTAGGGACTAGCACCCACGAGCAGTACTTC. It yields the protein CASSLVGTSTHEQYF.

This sequence joins TRBV5-5 and TRBJ1-1, with a possible D match to TRBD1 (5 bases). Germline lookup yields CDR1 SGHKS and CDR2 YYEKEE (reference sequence). Trimming left V 3 bases short and J 3 bases short, with 12 bases between. The CDR3 consists of 14 residues. In DNA, the CDR3 is TGTGCCAGCAGCTGGGGGAGAGGAGACACTGAAGCTTTCTTT. Residues: CASSWGRGDTEAFF.

The V call is TRBV4-2, the J call TRBJ2-5; 11 bases map to TRBD2. V trimming: 0 bases; J trimming: 5 bases; junction bases outside the gene matches: 11. The CDR3 sequence is 18 residues long. Germline V CDR1 and CDR2: LGHNA, YNFKEQ. The CDR3 bases are TGTGCCAGCAGCCAAGATGGGCCTAGCGGGGGGTCGAGGGAGACCCAGTACTTC. It is translated as CASSQDGPSGGSRETQYF.

This chain connects TRBV28 to TRBJ2-5; no reliable D call. The end of the DNA is better explained by TRBJ2-1, so the J call may be wrong. CDR1 is MDHEN and CDR2 is SYDVKM in the germline V gene. The CDR3 runs 12 residues. This CDR3 is CASSLSTTEQFF. In nucleotides, the CDR3 is TGTGCCAGCAGCCTTAGCACCACTGAGCAGTTCTTC.

This clonotype appeared a few times. This chain uses TRBV6-1 with TRBJ2-1; D not resolved. The CDR3 covers 13 residues. The germline V gene encodes CDR1 MNHNS and CDR2 SASEGT. Between the trimmed V and J ends, which lost 3 bases and 4 bases, there was a span of 7 bases. CDR3 DNA: TGTGCCAGCAGTGAGGGCACGTACAATGAGCAGTTCTTC. Translating gives CASSEGTYNEQFF.

CDR3 coding DNA: TGCAGTGCTAGAGATATCAGCTACGAGCAGTACTTC. It translates to CSARDISYEQYF. V is TRBV20-1 and J is TRBJ2-1; D is unresolved. The J call is doubtful: the DNA matches TRBJ2-7 better. Germline CDR1 reads DFQATT; CDR2 reads SNEGSKA (reference sequence). This CDR3 has 12 residues.

The gene calls are TRBV29-1 and TRBJ2-5, with 9 bases aligning to TRBD2. The germline gives CDR1 SQVTM, CDR2 ANQGSEA. There are 14 residues in the CDR3. The junction had 10 bases not matched to a gene; V was cut back by 7 bases and J by 4 bases. The CDR3 is CSADDSGGAETQYF. DNA for the CDR3: TGCAGCGCTGACGATAGCGGGGGAGCAGAGACCCAGTACTTC.

V and J are TRBV29-1 and TRBJ2-5; no definite D call. The CDR3 consists of 11 residues. V was pared by 6 bases and J by 1 base, with 6 bases between. The germline gives CDR1 SQVTM, CDR2 ANQGSEA. The CDR3 nucleotides read TGCAGCGTCCAGATCCAAGAGACCCAGTACTTC. It encodes CSVQIQETQYF.

The J gene is TRBJ2-5, the V gene TRBV28; 13 positions agree with TRBD2. The germline V gene has CDR1 MDHEN and CDR2 SYDVKM. Trimming at V came to 6 bases and at J to 1 base, leaving 8 bases not matched to a gene. This CDR3 has 17 amino acids. In DNA form, the CDR3 reads TGTGCCAGCAGCGTGACTAGCGGGGGGCACCCCCAAGAGACCCAGTACTTC. Amino acid sequence: CASSVTSGGHPQETQYF.

The chain has TRBV10-3 and TRBJ2-1; 7 bases align to TRBD2. After removal of 2 bases from V and 7 bases from J, the junction contained 14 bases not matched to a gene. Germline V gene data show CDR1 as ENHRY and CDR2 as SYGVKD. CDR3 size: 17 residues. The CDR3 bases are TGTGCCATCAGTGAGGTCCGGGCGGGAGCAGGAGAAAATGAGCAGTTCTTC. Its translation is CAISEVRAGAGENEQFF.